These 4 T cell receptor beta chains were all obtained from the same sample, sequenced in a study of response to subunit inactivated influenza vaccine. In TCRdb, the RT-PCR reads were re-called with MiXCR into one record per CDR3 protein. This table holds over 800,000 distinct CDR3 sequences, 21% found once. Sequencing was performed on PBMCs from blood, taken about 5 days after vaccination. The receptor set was obtained from a man aged 45-65 years who received an inactivated influenza vaccine.

This chain uses TRBV2 with TRBJ2-3; 8 nucleotides match TRBD2. CDR1 SNHLY and CDR2 FYNNEI come from the germline V gene. The CDR3 loop spans 15 amino acids. The V gene end was trimmed by 4 bases and the J gene end by 2 bases; junction bases not matched to a gene: 5. The CDR3 DNA follows: TGTGCCAGCAGTGGTAGCGGGGTATACACAGATACGCAGTATTTT. Amino acids: CASSGSGVYTDTQYF.

This clonotype appeared once. The chain is built from TRBV7-2 and TRBJ2-5; D unclear. The germline V and J ends were trimmed by 2 bases and 1 base, with 11 bases remaining between them. The CDR3 totals 15 residues. From germline, CDR1 is SGHTA and CDR2 FQGNSA. CDR3 sequence reads: CASSLRGRSQETQYF. As DNA, the CDR3 is TGTGCCAGCAGCTTACGCGGCCGGTCCCAAGAGACCCAGTACTTC.

This clonotype turned up a few times. The V gene is TRBV4-3, the J gene TRBJ2-6, with D possibly being TRBD1 (5 bases). CDR1 and CDR2 (germline): LGHNA, YSLEER. The CDR3 sequence is 18 residues long. The V end was cut by 4 bases, the J end by 4 bases, with 20 bases between. The CDR3 is CASSPEGIGAQGANVLTF. The DNA for the CDR3 is TGCGCCAGCAGCCCTGAAGGTATAGGGGCGCAAGGGGCCAACGTCCTGACTTTC.

The chain carries TRBV30 and TRBJ1-6; no reliable D call. The germline V gene has CDR1 GTSNPN and CDR2 SVGIG (reference sequence). Trimming stripped 2 bases from V and 4 bases from J, with 12 bases between. The CDR3 runs to 15 residues. The CDR3 DNA follows: TGTGCCTGGAGTACCGGACGTAGATATAATTCACCCCTCCACTTT. It is translated as CAWSTGRRYNSPLHF. Drawing the rest from reference TRBV30 and TRBJ1-6, the complete variable domain is SQTIHQWPATLVQPVGSPLSLECTVEGTSNPNLYWYRQAAGRGLQLLFYSVGIGQISSEVPQNLSASRPQDRQFILSSKKLLLSDSGFYLCAWSTGRRYNSPLHFGNGTRLTVT.